A single sample is the source of the 14 T cell receptor beta chains below, sequenced in a study of cytomegalovirus exposure and HLA in healthy donors. Clones were read by immunoSEQ multiplex PCR, and TCRdb kept only the in-frame ones, dropping some. The data contain about 220,000 clones, about 91% of them singletons. Sequenced material: PBMCs. These TCRs come from a woman younger than 30 in good health and CMV-seronegative.

The V gene is TRBV2, the J gene TRBJ2-7; D gene unclear. CDR1 SNHLY and CDR2 FYNNEI come from the germline V gene. The CDR3 loop spans 13 amino acids. Deletions cut 9 bases from V and 0 bases from J, with 12 bases between. CDR3 protein: CASQRSSSYEQYF. The CDR3 coding sequence is TGTGCCAGTCAAAGATCCAGCTCCTACGAGCAGTACTTC.

The V call is TRBV29-1, the J call TRBJ2-7; D is possibly TRBD2 (5 bases). This CDR3 comprises 16 residues. Germline values: CDR1 SQVTM, CDR2 ANQGSEA. V lost 8 bases, J lost 1 base, and 24 bases lay in between. CDR3 loop: CSPEGWPSPSSYEQYF. The CDR3 DNA sequence: TGCAGCCCTGAAGGGTGGCCTAGCCCTTCGTCCTACGAGCAGTACTTC.

This chain links TRBV11-2 with TRBJ2-3, with TRBD2 matching over 14 bases. V shed 5 bases and J 8 bases; nucleotides not matched to a gene: 15. The CDR3 length is 18 residues. Germline V gene data show CDR1 as SGHAT and CDR2 as FQNNGV. The CDR3, as DNA: TGTGCCAGCAGCCAAGGACTAGCGGGAGGTGGATTGACTAGTACGCAGTATTTT. It encodes CASSQGLAGGGLTSTQYF.

The genes are TRBV11-2 and TRBJ2-5; TRBD2 agrees at 8 bases. The CDR3 covers 13 residues. Germline V gene sequence: CDR1 SGHAT, CDR2 FQNNGV. J gave up 5 bases and V 5 bases, and 4 bases lay outside the gene matches. CDR3: CASSVSGTETQYF. As DNA, the CDR3 is TGTGCCAGCAGCGTTAGCGGGACTGAGACCCAGTACTTC.

The chain combines TRBV7-8 with TRBJ2-7; D possibly corresponds to TRBD2 (6 bases). There are 12 residues in the CDR3. Trimming removed 7 bases from V and 6 bases from J, with 13 bases in between. Germline loops: CDR1 SGHVS, CDR2 FQNEAQ. The CDR3 reads CASTRGSPEQYF. The DNA for the CDR3 is TGTGCCAGCACTCGGGGGTCTCCCGAGCAGTACTTC.

The chain links TRBV5-4 to TRBJ1-2, with D hard to call. CDR1 is SGHNT, CDR2 YYREEE, per germline (reference sequence). The CDR3 sequence is 13 residues long. V lost 5 bases, J lost 2 bases, and 10 bases lay in between. Written as DNA, the CDR3 is TGTGCCAGCAGTTACCGAGGGAACTATGGCTACACCTTC. Its protein product is CASSYRGNYGYTF.

This chain connects TRBV11-2 to TRBJ2-4; TRBD2 aligns across 7 bases. From germline, CDR1 is SGHAT and CDR2 FQNNGV. CDR3 length: 16 amino acids. The V and J ends lost 2 bases and 2 bases, in that order; junction bases with no gene match: 6. The CDR3 DNA reads as TGTGCCAGCAGCTTAAATGCGGGAGTACCCAAAAACATTCAGTACTTC. It encodes CASSLNAGVPKNIQYF.

The chain combines TRBV7-3 with TRBJ2-2; maybe TRBD1 (5 bases). Germline CDR1 and CDR2: SGHTA and FQGTGA. The V and J ends lost 5 bases and 3 bases respectively, with 16 bases between them. The CDR3 runs to 16 residues. The CDR3: CASSPKKAGYTGELFF. The CDR3 DNA reads TGTGCCAGCAGCCCAAAGAAGGCAGGGTACACCGGGGAGCTGTTTTTT.

This chain connects TRBV6-5 to TRBJ2-7; 7 bases match TRBD1. V gave up 8 bases and J gave up 6 bases; unmatched junction bases: 4. The length of the CDR3 is 11 residues. Germline loops: CDR1 MNHEY, CDR2 SVGAGI. The CDR3 DNA follows: TGTGCCAGCCGGACAGGAGGCGAGCAGTACTTC. Translated, it gives CASRTGGEQYF.

The rearrangement joins TRBV19 to TRBJ2-1, with 13 bases lining up with TRBD2. CDR3 length: 17 amino acids. The ends lost 4 bases at V and 7 bases at J; junction bases unmatched: 10. The V gene's germline CDR1 is LNHDA and CDR2 SQIVND (reference sequence). The CDR3 DNA is TGTGCCAGTAGTACCGGGACTAGCGGGATTGGAGGGAATGAGCAGTTCTTC. Translating gives CASSTGTSGIGGNEQFF.

The V call is TRBV10-1, the J call TRBJ1-4, with D possibly being TRBD1 (5 bases). Germline V lookup: CDR1 WNHNN, CDR2 SYGVQD (reference sequence). Trimming removed 11 bases from V and 4 bases from J, with 20 bases in between. This CDR3 spans 15 amino acids. The CDR3 region is CAGKTRTSDNEKLFF. The CDR3 DNA sequence: TGCGCCGGCAAAACCCGGACAAGCGATAATGAAAAACTGTTTTTT.

The chain employs TRBV28 and TRBJ1-5; possibly TRBD1 for D (5 bases). Trimming removed 6 bases from V and 7 bases from J, with 16 bases in between. This CDR3 region has 14 residues. In germline, CDR1 is MDHEN, CDR2 SYDVKM. DNA of the CDR3: TGTGCCAGCAGCCTACTACAGGTGCGGCAGCCCCAGCATTTT. It yields the protein CASSLLQVRQPQHF.

CDR3 in DNA: TGTGCCAGCAGCCCAATGGGCCGGGGAAGGGAGCCCCAGCATTTT. Its protein is CASSPMGRGREPQHF. The chain is built from TRBV27 and TRBJ1-5; no definite D call. V was pared by 6 bases and J by 8 bases, with 20 bases between. The CDR3 is made up of 15 amino acids. Germline V lookup: CDR1 MNHEY, CDR2 SMNVEV (reference sequence).

This chain links TRBV5-1 with TRBJ1-1, with unresolved D. This CDR3 spans 15 amino acids. The V and J ends lost 4 bases and 6 bases respectively, with 19 bases between them. Per the germline V gene, CDR1 is SGHRS and CDR2 is YFSETQ. This CDR3 is CASSREGLGFAEAFF. The DNA of the CDR3 is TGCGCCAGCAGCCGGGAGGGATTGGGTTTCGCTGAAGCTTTCTTT.